This T cell receptor beta chain was recovered during a study of naive and memory T cell subsets. This CDR3 contains 15 residues. Germline assignment: CDR1 LGHDT and CDR2 YNNKEL (reference sequence). V was shortened by 0 bases and J by 2 bases, with 8 bases between the two germline ends. Two oligonucleotides, mixed equimolar, formed the beta constant-region primer covering TRBC1 and TRBC2. Via MiXCR, TCRdb re-called the UMI-ligation and nested PCR reads, giving one row per CDR3 protein. The sample lists 89,000 or so distinct CDR3 sequences, less than 15% occurring once. This clonotype was sampled from a human donor in good health. Sequencing was performed on central memory CD4+ T cells from blood. The chain combines TRBV3-1 with TRBJ2-1, with no clear D. The CDR3: CASSQDRATYNEQFF. CDR3 DNA sequence: TGTGCCAGCAGCCAAGACCGGGCCACCTACAATGAGCAGTTCTTC.